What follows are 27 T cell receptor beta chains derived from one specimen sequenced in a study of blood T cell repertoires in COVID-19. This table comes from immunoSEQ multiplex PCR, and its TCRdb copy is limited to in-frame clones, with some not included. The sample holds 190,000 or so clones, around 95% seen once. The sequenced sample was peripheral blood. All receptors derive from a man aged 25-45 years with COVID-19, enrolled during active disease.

In DNA form, the CDR3 reads TGTGCCAGCAGCCAGGGACAGTTAAGCTCTGGAAACACCATATATTTT. Its translation is CASSQGQLSSGNTIYF. The genes are TRBV3-1 (or the pseudogene TRBV3-2) and TRBJ1-3, with 7 bases that match TRBD1. V trimming: 3 bases; J trimming: 0 bases; junction bases outside the gene matches: 5. This CDR3 is 16 amino acids long. Germline assignment: CDR1 LGHDT and CDR2 YNNKEL (reference sequence).

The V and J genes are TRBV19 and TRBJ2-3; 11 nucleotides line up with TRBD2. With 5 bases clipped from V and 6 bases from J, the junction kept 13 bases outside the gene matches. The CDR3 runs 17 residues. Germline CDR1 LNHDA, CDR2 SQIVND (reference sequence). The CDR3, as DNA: TGTGCCAGTAGTGCCACCCATAGCGGGGGGGCCTATGATACGCAGTATTTT. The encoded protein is CASSATHSGGAYDTQYF.

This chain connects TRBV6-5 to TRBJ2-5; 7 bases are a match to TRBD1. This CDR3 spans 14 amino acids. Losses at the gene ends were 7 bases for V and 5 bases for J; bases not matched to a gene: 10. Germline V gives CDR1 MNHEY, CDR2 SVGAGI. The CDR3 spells CASNLQGGGETQYF. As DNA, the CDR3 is TGTGCCAGCAACCTCCAAGGGGGCGGGGAGACCCAGTACTTC.

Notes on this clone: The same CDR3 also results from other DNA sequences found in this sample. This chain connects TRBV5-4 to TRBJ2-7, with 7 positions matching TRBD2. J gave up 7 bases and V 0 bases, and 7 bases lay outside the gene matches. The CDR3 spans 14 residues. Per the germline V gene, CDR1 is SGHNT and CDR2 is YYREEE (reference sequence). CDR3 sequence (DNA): TGTGCCAGCAGCTTGGCGGGGGGATCGTTAGAGCAGTACTTC. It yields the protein CASSLAGGSLEQYF.

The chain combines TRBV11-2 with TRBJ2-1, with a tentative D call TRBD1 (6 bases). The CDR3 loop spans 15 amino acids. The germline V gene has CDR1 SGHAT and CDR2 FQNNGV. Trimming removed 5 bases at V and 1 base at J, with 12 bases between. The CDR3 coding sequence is TGTGCCAGCAGCCCACGACAGGATTCCTACAATGAGCAGTTCTTC. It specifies CASSPRQDSYNEQFF. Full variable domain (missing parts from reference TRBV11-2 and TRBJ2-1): EAGVAQSPRYKIIEKRQSVAFWCNPISGHATLYWYQQILGQGPKLLIQFQNNGVVDDSQLPKDRFSAERLKGVDSTLKIQPAKLEDSAVYLCASSPRQDSYNEQFFGPGTRLTVL.

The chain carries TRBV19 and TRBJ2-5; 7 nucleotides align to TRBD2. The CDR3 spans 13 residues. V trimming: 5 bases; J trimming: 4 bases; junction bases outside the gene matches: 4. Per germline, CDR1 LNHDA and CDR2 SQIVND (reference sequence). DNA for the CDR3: TGTGCCAGTAGTGCGGGGGATGCAGAGACCCAGTACTTC. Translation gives CASSAGDAETQYF.

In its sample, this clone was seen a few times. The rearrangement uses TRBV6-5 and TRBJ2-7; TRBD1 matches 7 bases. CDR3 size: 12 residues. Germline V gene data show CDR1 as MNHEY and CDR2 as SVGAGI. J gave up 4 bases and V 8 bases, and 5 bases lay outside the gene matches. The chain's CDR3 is CASSPRGYEQYF. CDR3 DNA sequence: TGTGCCAGCTCACCCAGGGGGTACGAGCAGTACTTC.

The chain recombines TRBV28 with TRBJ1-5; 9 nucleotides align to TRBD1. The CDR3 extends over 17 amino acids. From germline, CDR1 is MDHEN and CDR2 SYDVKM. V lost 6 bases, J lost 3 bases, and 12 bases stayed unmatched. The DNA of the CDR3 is TGTGCCAGCAGCTCCGGGACAGGGTACTTTAACAATCAGCCCCAGCATTTT. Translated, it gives CASSSGTGYFNNQPQHF.

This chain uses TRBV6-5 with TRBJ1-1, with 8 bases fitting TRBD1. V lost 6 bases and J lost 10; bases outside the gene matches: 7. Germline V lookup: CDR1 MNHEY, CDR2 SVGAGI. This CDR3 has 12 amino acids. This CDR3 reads CASSLRTGTAFF. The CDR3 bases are TGTGCCAGCAGCCTCAGGACAGGGACAGCTTTCTTT.

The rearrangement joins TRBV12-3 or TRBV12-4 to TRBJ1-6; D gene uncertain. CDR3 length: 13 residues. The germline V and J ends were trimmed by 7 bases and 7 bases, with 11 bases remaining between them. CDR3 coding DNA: TGTGCCAGCAACGATCGCGGCAATTCACCCCTCCACTTT. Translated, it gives CASNDRGNSPLHF.

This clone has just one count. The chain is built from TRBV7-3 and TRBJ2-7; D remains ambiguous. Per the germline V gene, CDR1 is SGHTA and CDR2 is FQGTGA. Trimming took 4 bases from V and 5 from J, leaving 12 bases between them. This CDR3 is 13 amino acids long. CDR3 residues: CASSSSVWDEQYF. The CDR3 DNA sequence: TGTGCCAGCAGCTCAAGCGTCTGGGACGAGCAGTACTTC.

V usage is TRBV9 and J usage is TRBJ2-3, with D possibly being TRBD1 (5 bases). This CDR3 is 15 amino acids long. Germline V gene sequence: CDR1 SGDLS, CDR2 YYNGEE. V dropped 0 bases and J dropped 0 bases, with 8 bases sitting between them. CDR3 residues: CASSVGRVSTDTQYF. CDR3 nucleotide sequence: TGTGCCAGCAGCGTAGGCAGGGTGAGCACAGATACGCAGTATTTT.

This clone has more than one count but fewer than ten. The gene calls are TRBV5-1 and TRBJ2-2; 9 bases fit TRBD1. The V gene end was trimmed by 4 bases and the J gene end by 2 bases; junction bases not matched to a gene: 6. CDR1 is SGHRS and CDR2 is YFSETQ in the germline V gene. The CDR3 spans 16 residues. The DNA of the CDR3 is TGCGCCAGCAGCCTATCTACAGGGGGCAACACCGGGGAGCTGTTTTTT. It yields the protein CASSLSTGGNTGELFF.

The CDR3 nucleotides are TGTGCCTGGAGTGTACTCCATAATAATTCACCCCTCCACTTT. Translating gives CAWSVLHNNSPLHF. This chain connects TRBV30 to TRBJ1-6; D not resolved. This CDR3 is 14 amino acids long. V lost 0 bases, J lost 5 bases, and 8 bases lay in between. The germline CDR1 and CDR2 sequences are GTSNPN and SVGIG (reference sequence).

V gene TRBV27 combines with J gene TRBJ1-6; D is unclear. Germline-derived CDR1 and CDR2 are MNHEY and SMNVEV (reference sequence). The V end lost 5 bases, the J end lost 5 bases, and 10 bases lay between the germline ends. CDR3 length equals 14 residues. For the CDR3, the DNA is TGTGCCAGCAGTCCTCCCGGGGATAATTCACCCCTCCACTTT. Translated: CASSPPGDNSPLHF.

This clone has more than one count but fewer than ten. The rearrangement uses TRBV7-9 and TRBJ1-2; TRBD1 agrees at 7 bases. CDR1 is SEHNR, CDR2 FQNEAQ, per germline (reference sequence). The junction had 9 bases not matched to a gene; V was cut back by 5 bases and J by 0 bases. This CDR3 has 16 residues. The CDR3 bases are TGTGCCAGCAGCCGGACCGGGACAGCAGCTAACTATGGCTACACCTTC. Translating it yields CASSRTGTAANYGYTF.

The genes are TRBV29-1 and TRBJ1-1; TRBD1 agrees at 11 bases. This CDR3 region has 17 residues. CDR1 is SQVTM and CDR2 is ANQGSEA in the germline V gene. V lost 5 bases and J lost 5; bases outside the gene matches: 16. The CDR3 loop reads CSVRTRDRGMIGTEAFF. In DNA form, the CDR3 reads TGCAGCGTTCGGACCCGGGACAGGGGGATGATAGGAACTGAAGCTTTCTTT. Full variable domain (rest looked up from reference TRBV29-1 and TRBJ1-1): SAVISQKPSRDICQRGTSLTIQCQVDSQVTMMFWYRQQPGQSLTLIATANQGSEATYESGFVIDKFPISRPNLTFSTLTVSNMSPEDSSIYLCSVRTRDRGMIGTEAFFGQGTRLTVV.

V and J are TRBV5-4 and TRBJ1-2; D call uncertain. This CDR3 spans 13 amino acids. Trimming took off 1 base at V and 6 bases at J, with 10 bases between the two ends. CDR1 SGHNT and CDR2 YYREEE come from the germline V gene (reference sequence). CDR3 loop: CASSLSEKHGYTF. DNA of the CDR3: TGTGCCAGCAGCTTGTCTGAAAAGCATGGCTACACCTTC.

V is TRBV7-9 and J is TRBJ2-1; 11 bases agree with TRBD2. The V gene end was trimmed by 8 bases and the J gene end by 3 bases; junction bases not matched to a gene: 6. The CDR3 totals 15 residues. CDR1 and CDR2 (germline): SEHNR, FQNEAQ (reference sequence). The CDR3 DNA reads TGTGCCAGCTTGTCCGGGACTAGCGGCTACAATGAGCAGTTCTTC. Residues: CASLSGTSGYNEQFF.

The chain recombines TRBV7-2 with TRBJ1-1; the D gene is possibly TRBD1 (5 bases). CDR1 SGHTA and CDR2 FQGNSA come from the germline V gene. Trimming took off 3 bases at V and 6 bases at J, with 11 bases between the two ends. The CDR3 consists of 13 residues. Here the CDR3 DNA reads TGTGCCAGCAGCTTTGGGGGGTTGCCTGAAGCTTTCTTT. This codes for CASSFGGLPEAFF.

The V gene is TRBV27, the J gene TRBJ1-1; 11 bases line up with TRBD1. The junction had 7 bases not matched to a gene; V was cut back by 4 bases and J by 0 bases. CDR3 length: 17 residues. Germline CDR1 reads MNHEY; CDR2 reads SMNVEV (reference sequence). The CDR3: CASSSKGQGAMNTEAFF. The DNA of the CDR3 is TGTGCCAGCAGTTCAAAAGGACAGGGGGCGATGAACACTGAAGCTTTCTTT.

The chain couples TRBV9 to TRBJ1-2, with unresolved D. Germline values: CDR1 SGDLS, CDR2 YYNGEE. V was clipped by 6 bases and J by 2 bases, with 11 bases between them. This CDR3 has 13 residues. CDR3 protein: CASTRMANYGYTF. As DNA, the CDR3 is TGTGCCAGCACCCGCATGGCAAACTATGGCTACACCTTC.

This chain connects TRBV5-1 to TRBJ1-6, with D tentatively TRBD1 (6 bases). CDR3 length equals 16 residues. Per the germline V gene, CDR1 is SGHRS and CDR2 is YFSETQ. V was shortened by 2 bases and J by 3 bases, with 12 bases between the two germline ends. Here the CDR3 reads CASSFSTGGYNSPLHF. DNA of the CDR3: TGCGCCAGCAGCTTCTCGACAGGAGGCTATAATTCACCCCTCCACTTT.

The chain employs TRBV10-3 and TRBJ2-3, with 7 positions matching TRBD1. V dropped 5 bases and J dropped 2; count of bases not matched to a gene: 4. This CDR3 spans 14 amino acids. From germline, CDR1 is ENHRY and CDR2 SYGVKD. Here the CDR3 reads CAISPGTVTDTQYF. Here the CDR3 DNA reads TGTGCCATCAGTCCCGGGACAGTCACAGATACGCAGTATTTT.

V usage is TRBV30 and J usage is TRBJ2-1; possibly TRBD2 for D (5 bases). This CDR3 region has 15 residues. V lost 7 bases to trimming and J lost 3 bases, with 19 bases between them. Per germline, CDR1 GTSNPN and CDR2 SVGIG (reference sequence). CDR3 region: CASQVRYGVYNEQFF. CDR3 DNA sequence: TGTGCCTCCCAGGTGAGGTACGGGGTCTACAATGAGCAGTTCTTC. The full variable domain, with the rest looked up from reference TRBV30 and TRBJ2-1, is SQTIHQWPATLVQPVGSPLSLECTVEGTSNPNLYWYRQAAGRGLQLLFYSVGIGQISSEVPQNLSASRPQDRQFILSSKKLLLSDSGFYLCASQVRYGVYNEQFFGPGTRLTVL.

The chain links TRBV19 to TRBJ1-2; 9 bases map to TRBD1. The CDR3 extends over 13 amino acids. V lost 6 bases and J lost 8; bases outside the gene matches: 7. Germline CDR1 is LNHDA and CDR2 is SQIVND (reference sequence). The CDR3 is CASSLRDRDGYTF. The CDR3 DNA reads TGTGCCAGTAGCCTCCGGGACAGGGACGGCTACACCTTC.

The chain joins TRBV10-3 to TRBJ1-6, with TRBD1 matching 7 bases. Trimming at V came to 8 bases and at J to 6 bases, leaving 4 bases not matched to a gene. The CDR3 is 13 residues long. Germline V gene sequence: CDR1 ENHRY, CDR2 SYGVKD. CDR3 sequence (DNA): TGTGCCATCGGACAGGAGATTAATTCACCCCTCCACTTT. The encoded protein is CAIGQEINSPLHF.